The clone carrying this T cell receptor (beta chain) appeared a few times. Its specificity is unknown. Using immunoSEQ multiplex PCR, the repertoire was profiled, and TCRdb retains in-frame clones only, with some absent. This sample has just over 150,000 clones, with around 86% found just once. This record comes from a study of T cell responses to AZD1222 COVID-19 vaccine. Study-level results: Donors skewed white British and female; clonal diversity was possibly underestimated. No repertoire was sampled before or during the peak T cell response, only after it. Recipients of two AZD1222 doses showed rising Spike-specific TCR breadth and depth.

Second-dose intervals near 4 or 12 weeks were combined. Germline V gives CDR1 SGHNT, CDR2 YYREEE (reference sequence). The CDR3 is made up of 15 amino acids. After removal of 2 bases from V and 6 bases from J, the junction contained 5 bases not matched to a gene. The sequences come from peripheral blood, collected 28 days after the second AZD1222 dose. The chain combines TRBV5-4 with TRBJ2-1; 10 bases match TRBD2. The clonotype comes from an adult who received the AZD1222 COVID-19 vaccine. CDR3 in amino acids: CASSLGLAAGNEQFF. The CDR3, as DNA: TGTGCCAGCAGCTTAGGACTAGCGGCGGGCAATGAGCAGTTCTTC.